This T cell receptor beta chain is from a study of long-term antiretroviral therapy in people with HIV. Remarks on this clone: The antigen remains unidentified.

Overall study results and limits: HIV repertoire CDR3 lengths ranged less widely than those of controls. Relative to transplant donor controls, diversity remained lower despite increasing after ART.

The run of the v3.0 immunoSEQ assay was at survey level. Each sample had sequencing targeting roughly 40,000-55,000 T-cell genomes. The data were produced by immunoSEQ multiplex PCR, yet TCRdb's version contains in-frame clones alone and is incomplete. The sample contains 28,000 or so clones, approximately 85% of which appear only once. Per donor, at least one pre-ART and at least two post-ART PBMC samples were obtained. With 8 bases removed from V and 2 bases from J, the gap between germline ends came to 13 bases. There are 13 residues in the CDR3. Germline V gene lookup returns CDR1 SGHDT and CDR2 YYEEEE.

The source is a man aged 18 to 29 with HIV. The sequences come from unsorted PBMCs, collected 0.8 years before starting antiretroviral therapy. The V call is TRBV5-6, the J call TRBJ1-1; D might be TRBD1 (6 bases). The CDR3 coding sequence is TGTGCCAGAAAAAGGGGGTACAACACTGAAGCTTTCTTT. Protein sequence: CARKRGYNTEAFF.